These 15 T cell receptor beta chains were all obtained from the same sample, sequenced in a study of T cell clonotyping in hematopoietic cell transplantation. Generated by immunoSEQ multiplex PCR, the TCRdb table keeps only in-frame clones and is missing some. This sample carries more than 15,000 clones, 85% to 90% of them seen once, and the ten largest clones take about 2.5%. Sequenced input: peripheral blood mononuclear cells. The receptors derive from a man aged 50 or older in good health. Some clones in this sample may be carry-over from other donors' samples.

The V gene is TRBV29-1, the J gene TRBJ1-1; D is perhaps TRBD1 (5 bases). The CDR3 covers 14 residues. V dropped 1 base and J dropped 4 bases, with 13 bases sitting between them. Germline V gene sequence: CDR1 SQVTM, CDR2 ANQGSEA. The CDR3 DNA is TGCAGCGTTGAAGTCCAGCTCGGGGGCACTGAAGCTTTCTTT. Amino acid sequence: CSVEVQLGGTEAFF.

CDR3 nucleotides: TGCAGCGTTGGGGAGGGTTCGGGGAACACTGAAGCTTTCTTT. Translated: CSVGEGSGNTEAFF. J is TRBJ1-1 and V is TRBV29-1, with D unclear. The CDR3 contains 14 residues. Germline V gene lookup returns CDR1 SQVTM and CDR2 ANQGSEA. Between the trimmed V and J ends, which lost 4 bases and 1 base, there was a span of 13 bases.

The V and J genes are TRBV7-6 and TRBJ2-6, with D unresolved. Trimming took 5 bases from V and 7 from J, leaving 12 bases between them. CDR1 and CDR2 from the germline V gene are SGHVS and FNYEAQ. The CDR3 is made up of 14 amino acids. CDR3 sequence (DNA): TGTGCCAGCAGCCGACCGACCGGAGCCAACGTCCTGACTTTC. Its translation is CASSRPTGANVLTF. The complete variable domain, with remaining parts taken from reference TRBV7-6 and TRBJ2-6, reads GAGVSQSPRYKVTKRGQDVALRCDPISGHVSLYWYRQALGQGPEFLTYFNYEAQQDKSGLPNDRFSAERPEGSISTLTIQRTEQRDSAMYRCASSRPTGANVLTFGAGSRLTVL.

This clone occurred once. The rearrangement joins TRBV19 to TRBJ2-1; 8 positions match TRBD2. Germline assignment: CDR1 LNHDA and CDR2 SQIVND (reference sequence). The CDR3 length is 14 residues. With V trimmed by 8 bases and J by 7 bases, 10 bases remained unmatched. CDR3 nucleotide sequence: TGTGCCAGTGAACGGGGGGGATCTGGGAATGAGCAGTTCTTC. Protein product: CASERGGSGNEQFF.

In DNA, the CDR3 is TGTGCCAGCAGTGACAGGGTTAACACTGAAGCTTTCTTT. Its protein is CASSDRVNTEAFF. This chain uses TRBV7-3 with TRBJ1-1; TRBD1 matches 7 bases. The CDR3 length is 13 residues. Germline values: CDR1 SGHTA, CDR2 FQGTGA. Losses at the gene ends were 6 bases for V and 2 bases for J; bases not matched to a gene: 3.

CDR3 protein: CAWSPEDNQPQHF. The CDR3 nucleotides read TGTGCCTGGAGTCCCGAGGACAATCAGCCCCAGCATTTT. The rearrangement uses TRBV30 and TRBJ1-5; no firm D call. The CDR3 totals 13 residues. Germline V gene lookup returns CDR1 GTSNPN and CDR2 SVGIG (reference sequence). Trimming removed 2 bases at V and 3 bases at J, with 8 bases between.

CDR3 protein: CASSLLNNYGYTF. In DNA, the CDR3 is TGTGCCAGCAGCTTGCTTAATAACTATGGCTACACCTTC. The chain is built from TRBV5-8 and TRBJ1-2; no clear D gene. Germline CDR1 and CDR2: SGHTS and YDEGEE. V lost 1 base, J lost 1 base, and 5 bases lay in between. The CDR3 covers 13 residues.

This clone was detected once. This chain's CDR3 is CASSLSGYAEQYF. DNA of the CDR3: TGTGCCAGCAGCTTAAGTGGTTATGCCGAGCAGTACTTC. The chain employs TRBV7-6 and TRBJ2-7; D is unclear. The germline V gene encodes CDR1 SGHVS and CDR2 FNYEAQ. The germline V and J ends were trimmed by 2 bases and 6 bases, with 11 bases remaining between them. There are 13 residues in the CDR3.

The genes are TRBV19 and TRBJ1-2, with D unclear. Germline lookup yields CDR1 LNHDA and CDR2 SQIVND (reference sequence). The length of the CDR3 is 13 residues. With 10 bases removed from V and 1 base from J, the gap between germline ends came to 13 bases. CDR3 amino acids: CATGRTNNYGYTF. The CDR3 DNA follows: TGTGCCACCGGACGGACGAATAACTATGGCTACACCTTC.

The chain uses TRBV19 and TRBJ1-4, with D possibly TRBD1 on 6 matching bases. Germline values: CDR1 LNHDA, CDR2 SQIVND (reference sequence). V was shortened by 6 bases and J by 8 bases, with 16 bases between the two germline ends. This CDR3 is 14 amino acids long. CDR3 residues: CASRTTGLGEKLFF. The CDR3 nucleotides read TGTGCCAGTAGAACTACAGGGCTGGGGGAAAAACTGTTTTTT.

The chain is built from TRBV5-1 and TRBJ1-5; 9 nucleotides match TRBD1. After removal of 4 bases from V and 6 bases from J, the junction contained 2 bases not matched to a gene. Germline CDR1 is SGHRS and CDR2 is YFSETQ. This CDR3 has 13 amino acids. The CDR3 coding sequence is TGCGCCAGCAGCGCGACAGGGGGTCAGCCCCAGCATTTT. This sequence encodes CASSATGGQPQHF.

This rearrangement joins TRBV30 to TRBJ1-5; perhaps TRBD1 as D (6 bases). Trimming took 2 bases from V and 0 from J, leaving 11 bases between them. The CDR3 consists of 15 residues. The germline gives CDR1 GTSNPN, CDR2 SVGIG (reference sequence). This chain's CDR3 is CAWSWGTLSNQPQHF. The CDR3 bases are TGTGCCTGGAGTTGGGGGACACTTAGCAATCAGCCCCAGCATTTT.

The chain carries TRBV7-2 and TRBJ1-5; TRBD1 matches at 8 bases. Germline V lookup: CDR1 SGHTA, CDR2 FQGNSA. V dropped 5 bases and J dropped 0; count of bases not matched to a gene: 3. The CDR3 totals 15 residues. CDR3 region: CASSRQGNSNQPQHF. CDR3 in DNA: TGTGCCAGCAGCAGACAGGGGAATAGCAATCAGCCCCAGCATTTT.

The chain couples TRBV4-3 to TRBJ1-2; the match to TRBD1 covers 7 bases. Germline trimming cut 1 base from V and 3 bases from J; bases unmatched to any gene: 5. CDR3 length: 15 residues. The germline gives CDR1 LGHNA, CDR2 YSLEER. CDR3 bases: TGCGCCAGCAGCCAAGCGCTTCAGGGGGACTATGGCTACACCTTC. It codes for CASSQALQGDYGYTF.

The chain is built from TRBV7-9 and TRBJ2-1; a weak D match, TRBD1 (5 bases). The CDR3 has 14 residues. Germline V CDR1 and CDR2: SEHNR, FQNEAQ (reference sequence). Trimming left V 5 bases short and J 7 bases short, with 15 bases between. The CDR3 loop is CASSHGASWNEQFF. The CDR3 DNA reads TGTGCCAGCAGCCATGGGGCTAGTTGGAATGAGCAGTTCTTC.